This note documents a single T cell receptor (beta chain) sequence. The PCR contained 60 Vbeta and 13 Jbeta primers. The method was immunoSEQ multiplex PCR; TCRdb's version includes in-frame clones alone and lacks a portion of them. Among 150,000 to 250,000 clones listed, around four fifths were seen once. The data were taken from a study of cytomegalovirus exposure and HLA in healthy donors. Trimming removed 4 bases at V and 4 bases at J, with 3 bases between. Germline loops: CDR1 LNHDA, CDR2 SQIVND (reference sequence). This CDR3 is 11 amino acids long. The chain has TRBV19 and TRBJ2-3; no firm D call. Sequences were obtained from PBMCs. This TCR was sampled from a woman aged 45 to 65 in good health and CMV-seropositive. CDR3 sequence (DNA): TGTGCCAGTAGTACGGCAGATACGCAGTATTTT. Its protein is CASSTADTQYF.